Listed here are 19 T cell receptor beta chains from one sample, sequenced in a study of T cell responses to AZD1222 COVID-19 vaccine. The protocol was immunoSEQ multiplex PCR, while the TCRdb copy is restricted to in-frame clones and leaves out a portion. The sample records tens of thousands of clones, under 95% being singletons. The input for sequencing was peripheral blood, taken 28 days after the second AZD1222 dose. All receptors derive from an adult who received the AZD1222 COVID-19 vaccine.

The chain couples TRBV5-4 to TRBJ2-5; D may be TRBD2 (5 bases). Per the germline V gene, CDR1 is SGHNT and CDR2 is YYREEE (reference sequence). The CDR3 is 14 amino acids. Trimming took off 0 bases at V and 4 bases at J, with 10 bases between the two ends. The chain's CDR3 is CASSLELDGETQYF. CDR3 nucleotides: TGTGCCAGCAGCTTGGAACTAGACGGAGAGACCCAGTACTTC.

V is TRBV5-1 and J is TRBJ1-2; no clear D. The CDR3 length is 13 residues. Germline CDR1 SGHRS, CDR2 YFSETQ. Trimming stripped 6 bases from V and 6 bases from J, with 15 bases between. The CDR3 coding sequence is TGCGCCAGCACGGGGAATCCCCCCGATGGCTACACCTTC. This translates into CASTGNPPDGYTF.

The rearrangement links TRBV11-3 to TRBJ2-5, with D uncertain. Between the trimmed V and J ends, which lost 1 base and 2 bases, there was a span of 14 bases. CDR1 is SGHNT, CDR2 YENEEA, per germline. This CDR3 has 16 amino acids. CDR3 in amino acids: CASSLGIGGVQETQYF. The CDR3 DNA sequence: TGTGCCAGCAGCTTAGGGATTGGCGGAGTACAAGAGACCCAGTACTTC.

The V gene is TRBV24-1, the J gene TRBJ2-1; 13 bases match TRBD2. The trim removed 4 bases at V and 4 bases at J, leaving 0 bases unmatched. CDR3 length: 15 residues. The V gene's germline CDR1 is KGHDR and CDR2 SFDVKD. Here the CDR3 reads CATSEGLAGYNEQFF. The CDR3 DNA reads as TGTGCCACCAGTGAGGGACTAGCGGGATACAATGAGCAGTTCTTC.

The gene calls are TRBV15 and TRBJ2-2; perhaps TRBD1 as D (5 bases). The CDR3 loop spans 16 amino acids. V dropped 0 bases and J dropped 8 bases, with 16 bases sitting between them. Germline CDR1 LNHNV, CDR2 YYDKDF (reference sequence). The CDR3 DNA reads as TGTGCCACCAGCAGAGATCTCCGGCAGGGTTTTGGGGAGCTGTTTTTT. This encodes CATSRDLRQGFGELFF.

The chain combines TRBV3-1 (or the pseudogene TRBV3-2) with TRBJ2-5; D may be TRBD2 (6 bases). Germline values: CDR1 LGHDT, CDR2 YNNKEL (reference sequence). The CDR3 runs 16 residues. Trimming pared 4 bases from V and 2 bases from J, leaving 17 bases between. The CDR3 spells CASSLLGAGEQETQYF. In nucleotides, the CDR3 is TGTGCCAGCAGCCTTTTGGGAGCGGGCGAGCAAGAGACCCAGTACTTC.

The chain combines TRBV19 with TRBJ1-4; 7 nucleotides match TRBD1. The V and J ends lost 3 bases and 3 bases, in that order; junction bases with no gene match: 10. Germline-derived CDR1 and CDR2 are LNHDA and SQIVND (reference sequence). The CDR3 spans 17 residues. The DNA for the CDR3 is TGTGCCAGTAGTATGGGTAGGGGGCGGATAGCTAATGAAAAACTGTTTTTT. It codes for CASSMGRGRIANEKLFF.

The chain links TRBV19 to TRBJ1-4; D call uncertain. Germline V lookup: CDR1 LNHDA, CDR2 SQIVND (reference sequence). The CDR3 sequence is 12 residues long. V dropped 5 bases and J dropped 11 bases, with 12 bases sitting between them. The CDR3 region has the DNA TGTGCCAGTAGTTCCCGGGAAGCTAAACTGTTTTTT. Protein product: CASSSREAKLFF.

CDR3 bases: TGCGCCAGCAGCTTGACTGGGGCGGGTAGCTCCTACGAGCAGTACTTC. The encoded protein is CASSLTGAGSSYEQYF. The chain joins TRBV5-1 to TRBJ2-7, with D perhaps assigned TRBD1 or TRBD2 (5 bases each). This CDR3 has 16 residues. Trimming cost V 1 base and J 0 bases, with 14 bases left between them. Germline values: CDR1 SGHRS, CDR2 YFSETQ.

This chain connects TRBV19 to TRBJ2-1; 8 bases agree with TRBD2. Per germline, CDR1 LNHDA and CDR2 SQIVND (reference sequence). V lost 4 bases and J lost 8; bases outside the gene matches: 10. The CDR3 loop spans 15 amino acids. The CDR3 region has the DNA TGTGCCAGTAGTAAAACAGCGGGAGCCCGGGATGAGCAGTTCTTC. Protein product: CASSKTAGARDEQFF.

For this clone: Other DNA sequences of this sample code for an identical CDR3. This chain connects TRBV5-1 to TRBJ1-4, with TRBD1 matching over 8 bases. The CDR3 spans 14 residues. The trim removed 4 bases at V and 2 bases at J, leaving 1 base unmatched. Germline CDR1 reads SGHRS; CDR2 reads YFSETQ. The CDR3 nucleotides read TGCGCCAGCAGCCGGACAGGGACTAATGAAAAACTGTTTTTT. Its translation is CASSRTGTNEKLFF.

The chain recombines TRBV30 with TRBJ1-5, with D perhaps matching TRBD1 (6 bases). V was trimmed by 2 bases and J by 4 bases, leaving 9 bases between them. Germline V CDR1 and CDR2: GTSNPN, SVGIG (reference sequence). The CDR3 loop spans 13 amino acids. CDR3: CAWSRRGNQPQHF. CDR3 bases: TGTGCCTGGAGTCGAAGGGGGAATCAGCCCCAGCATTTT.

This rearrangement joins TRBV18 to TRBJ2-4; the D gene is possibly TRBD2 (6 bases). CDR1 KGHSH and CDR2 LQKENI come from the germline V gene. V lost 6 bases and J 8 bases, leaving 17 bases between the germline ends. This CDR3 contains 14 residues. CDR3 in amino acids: CASSIAGFRDIQYF. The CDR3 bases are TGTGCCAGCTCCATCGCGGGGTTCAGGGACATTCAGTACTTC.

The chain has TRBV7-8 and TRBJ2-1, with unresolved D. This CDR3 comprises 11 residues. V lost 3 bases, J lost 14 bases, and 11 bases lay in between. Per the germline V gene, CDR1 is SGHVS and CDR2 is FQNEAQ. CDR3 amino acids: CASSFRAREFF. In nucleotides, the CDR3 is TGTGCCAGCAGCTTTCGAGCTCGTGAGTTCTTC.

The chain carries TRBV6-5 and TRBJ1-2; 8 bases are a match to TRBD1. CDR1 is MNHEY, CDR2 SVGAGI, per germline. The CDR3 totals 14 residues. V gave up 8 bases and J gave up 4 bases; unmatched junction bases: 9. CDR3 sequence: CASGFGQGIYGYTF. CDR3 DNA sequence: TGTGCCAGCGGGTTCGGACAGGGCATCTATGGCTACACCTTC.

DNA of the CDR3: TGTGCCAGCAGTTTCCTCCCCAAGGATACGCAGTATTTT. Amino acids: CASSFLPKDTQYF. The chain carries TRBV28 and TRBJ2-3; no definite D call. The CDR3 totals 13 residues. The germline gives CDR1 MDHEN, CDR2 SYDVKM. Trimming took off 3 bases at V and 6 bases at J, with 10 bases between the two ends.

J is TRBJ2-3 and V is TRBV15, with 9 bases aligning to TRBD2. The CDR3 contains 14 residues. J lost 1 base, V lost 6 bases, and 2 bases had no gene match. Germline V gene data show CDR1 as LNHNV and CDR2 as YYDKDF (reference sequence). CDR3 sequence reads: CATRRTSGTDTQYF. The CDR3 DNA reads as TGTGCCACCAGGAGGACTAGCGGCACAGATACGCAGTATTTT.

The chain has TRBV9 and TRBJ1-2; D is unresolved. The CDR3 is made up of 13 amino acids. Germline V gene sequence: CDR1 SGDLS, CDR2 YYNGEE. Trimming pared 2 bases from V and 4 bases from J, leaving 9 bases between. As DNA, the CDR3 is TGTGCCAGCAGCGTCCGAATGGGCTATGGCTACACCTTC. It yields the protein CASSVRMGYGYTF. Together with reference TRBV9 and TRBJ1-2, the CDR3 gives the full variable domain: DSGVTQTPKHLITATGQRVTLRCSPRSGDLSVYWYQQSLDQGLQFLIQYYNGEERAKGNILERFSAQQFPDLHSELNLSSLELGDSALYFCASSVRMGYGYTFGSGTRLTVV.

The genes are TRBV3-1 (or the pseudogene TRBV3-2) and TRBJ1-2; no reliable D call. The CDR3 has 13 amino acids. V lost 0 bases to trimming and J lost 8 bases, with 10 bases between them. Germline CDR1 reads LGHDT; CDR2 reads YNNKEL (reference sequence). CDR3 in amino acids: CASSQDRVGGYTF. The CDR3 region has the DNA TGTGCCAGCAGCCAAGATCGGGTGGGCGGCTACACCTTC.